This T cell receptor beta chain was profiled in a study of beta chain features in type 1 diabetes (dated by TCRdb to the late 2010s). In the study overall: No differences in mean age, gender distribution, total cell number or subset yield were found between patients and healthy donors. A total of about 99,000,000 sorted cells were examined across all samples, and RNA yield correlated strongly with the number of cells per subset. In the study, TCRB repertoires of sorted circulating CD4+ T cell subsets from recently diagnosed type 1 diabetes patients were compared with those of matched healthy donors. Regulatory and stem cell-like memory subsets were obtained from only 8 patients and roughly 8 healthy donors, while naive and central memory subsets were obtained from all 30 or so donors. The paper as a whole reports these results and caveats: Because cDNA was sequenced instead of genomic DNA, highly expressing activated cells could be over-represented, though the groups showed no difference in activation or CD3 levels. Only small numbers of individuals were included in the HLA sub-analyses, which left unresolved whether HLA type had any influence on TCRB rearrangement. Naive, central memory and regulatory TCRB repertoires appeared to be more alike among patients than among healthy donors. PCR might favor shorter templates, but patient and control samples were amplified and corrected together, so any skew would affect both groups equally. A moderate but significant shortening of TCRB CDR3 length was observed in type 1 diabetes patients in all four CD4+ subsets. At VDJ recombination sites, patients with type 1 diabetes made fewer insertions and deleted more nucleotides, a pattern implying thymic rearrangement abnormalities.

For this chain, trimming is 5 bases at the V end and 3 bases at the J end, and the number of junction bases without a gene match is 3. Including cysteine and phenylalanine, the CDR3 has 14 amino acids. Kept here is only the CDR3 DNA, which spans 42 bases and is read in frame from base 1. According to the germline V gene, CDR1 reads MNHEY and CDR2 reads SVGAGI. In the case of this clone: It lacks a known antigen. No clone much larger than this one lies a single base away; base qualities are absent.

The entire amount of isolated RNA was reverse transcribed using the High Capacity cDNA Reverse Transcription Kit, so the sequenced TCRB transcripts were expressed ones. Naive, central memory and regulatory T cell samples underwent deep immunoSEQ sequencing, averaging approximately 3.5 million total reads per sample. Sorted cells were lysed in RLT buffer and RNA was extracted with DNase-treated RNeasy Micro or Mini kits, depending on cell number. Each cell subset was processed separately to prevent cross-contamination, with patient and healthy donor samples processed together. TCRB sequences were amplified from cDNA with the immunoSEQ multiplex PCR, producing 87-bp fragments spanning the CDR3 region. Sequencing of the amplicons was performed on the Illumina HiSeq platform. As for the original processing: PCR bias was corrected computationally using synthetic template baselines, and reads within Hamming distance 2 were collapsed, with unmergeable singletons discarded. Reads were aligned against IMGT to assign V, D and J genes, CDR3 length and insertions or deletions at six rearrangement sites. Clonotype counts were normalized to sorted cell number within each subset before computing true diversity and Gini coefficients with the tcR R package. The overlap coefficient, calculated on TCRB nucleotide sequences, was used to quantify repertoire sharing. Out-of-frame TCRB sequences from naive cells were analyzed as a proxy for the pre-selection repertoire. TCRdb holds this immuneACCESS table with in-frame rearrangements only. Some clones are missing; in checked studies, unresolved V genes explain under half, and the rest has no known cause. The V and J calls and the clone size are those of that table, but D and trimming were determined from the DNA. This sample lists a few hundred thousand clones; around 25% were detected once. The ten largest clones take up roughly 0.011% of the sample.

Each donor gave one peripheral blood draw, roughly 110 mL on average, collected into heparinised tubes. Using a panel that included CD45RO, CCR7, CD25, CD127, CD95 and CD27, naive, central memory, regulatory and stem cell-like memory CD4+ T cells were sorted on a BD FACSAria II. Purity was above 95% for every sorted population. PBMCs were isolated immediately by Lymphoprep density gradient centrifugation and stained directly without culture. So that batch effects would be minimized, each experiment stained and sorted samples in pairs, pairing one healthy donor with one patient. Recombination linked TRBV6-5 to TRBJ2-7, and TRBD2 aligns with 11 junction nucleotides. The source is a woman aged 25 to 39 with type 1 diabetes. Sequences were obtained from naive CD4+ T cells from blood. Explained via the paper, the cell subset or site label denotes: true naive CD4+ T cells. The CDR3 protein sequence reads: CASSRLAGIYEQYF. The sequenced DNA: TGTGCCAGCAGTCGACTAGCGGGAATCTACGAGCAGTACTTC.